The next 20 T cell receptor beta chains were all read from a single sample in a study of CD8 T cells in ankylosing spondylitis. Using its own MiXCR run on the 5' RACE reads, TCRdb lists one record per CDR3 protein. The sample consists of about 150,000 distinct CDR3 sequences, about 32% of them appearing once. Sequencing was done on a sample of synovial fluid, either unsorted or a sorted T cell fraction (not recorded which). These receptors all come from a male donor with ankylosing spondylitis.

This clonotype was picked up a small number of times. The chain combines TRBV7-2 with TRBJ2-1, with TRBD1 identical over 8 bases. In germline, CDR1 is SGHTA, CDR2 FQGNSA. V dropped 7 bases and J dropped 7; count of bases not matched to a gene: 9. CDR3 length equals 14 residues. CDR3 in amino acids: CASTMDRVVNEQFF. CDR3 nucleotide sequence: TGTGCCAGCACCATGGACAGGGTAGTAAATGAGCAGTTCTTC.

The gene calls are TRBV11-2 and TRBJ2-7; TRBD2 agrees at 12 bases. This CDR3 spans 19 amino acids. J was trimmed by 2 bases and V by 2 bases; bases with no gene match: 13. Germline values: CDR1 SGHAT, CDR2 FQNNGV. CDR3 residues: CASSLTLWTTSGSAYEQYF. CDR3 coding DNA: TGTGCCAGCAGCTTAACTCTCTGGACGACTAGCGGGAGTGCCTACGAGCAGTACTTC.

This clonotype has at least ten counts. The CDR3 DNA is TGCGCCAACCAACTAGGAGGCACAGATACGCAGTATTTT. It encodes CANQLGGTDTQYF. This chain links TRBV10-1 with TRBJ2-3; possible D gene TRBD2, 5 bases. Germline CDR1 is WNHNN and CDR2 is SYGVQD (reference sequence). The CDR3 consists of 13 residues. V lost 10 bases to trimming and J lost 1 base, with 12 bases between them.

The chain is built from TRBV6-1 and TRBJ1-1; 9 bases are shared with TRBD1. The germline CDR1 and CDR2 sequences are MNHNS and SASEGT. The length of the CDR3 is 15 residues. V shed 3 bases and J 3 bases; nucleotides not matched to a gene: 5. CDR3 nucleotide sequence: TGTGCCAGCAGTGACCCGGGACAGGGCTACACTGAAGCTTTCTTT. Its protein product is CASSDPGQGYTEAFF.

This clonotype was recorded many times. The chain joins TRBV20-1 to TRBJ2-3, with TRBD2 matching over 10 bases. In germline, CDR1 is DFQATT, CDR2 SNEGSKA (reference sequence). J was trimmed by 0 bases and V by 6 bases; bases with no gene match: 6. The CDR3 covers 15 residues. The CDR3 region has the DNA TGCAGTGCAAGTTTAGCGGGGGGAAGCACAGATACGCAGTATTTT. This codes for CSASLAGGSTDTQYF.

The chain links TRBV5-1 to TRBJ1-5, with a possible D match to TRBD1 (5 bases). The CDR3 loop spans 14 amino acids. Germline CDR1 and CDR2: SGHRS and YFSETQ. Trimming shortened V by 0 bases and J by 6 bases, and 10 bases separated the two germline ends. In DNA form, the CDR3 reads TGCGCCAGCAGCTTGGGGCTTGGGGGTCAGCCCCAGCATTTT. Translation: CASSLGLGGQPQHF.

This clonotype came up many times. This chain joins TRBV7-2 and TRBJ2-7; 9 nucleotides line up with TRBD1. The ends lost 3 bases at V and 2 bases at J; junction bases unmatched: 14. There are 18 residues in the CDR3. The germline gives CDR1 SGHTA, CDR2 FQGNSA. CDR3 DNA: TGTGCCAGCAGCTTCAGCTGGACAGGGGCTTATCCCCCCTACGAGCAGTACTTC. Translation: CASSFSWTGAYPPYEQYF.

There are many counts of this clonotype. The gene calls are TRBV6-1 and TRBJ1-1, with D perhaps TRBD1 (6 bases). The CDR3 runs to 13 residues. Trimming removed 7 bases from V and 1 base from J, with 10 bases in between. Germline lookup yields CDR1 MNHNS and CDR2 SASEGT. DNA of the CDR3: TGTGCCAGCACCTCGACAGGGAACACTGAAGCTTTCTTT. The encoded protein is CASTSTGNTEAFF.

This clonotype was found once. This chain joins TRBV7-2 and TRBJ2-7, with D possibly TRBD2 on 6 matching bases. Per germline, CDR1 SGHTA and CDR2 FQGNSA. The length of the CDR3 is 16 residues. V was trimmed by 2 bases and J by 7 bases, leaving 21 bases between them. The chain's CDR3 is CASSLNAPTAAGEQYF. The CDR3 DNA sequence: TGTGCCAGCAGCTTAAACGCCCCGACGGCGGCGGGGGAGCAGTACTTC.

This clonotype was picked up a small number of times. V usage is TRBV5-1 and J usage is TRBJ1-1; perhaps TRBD1 as D (5 bases). In germline, CDR1 is SGHRS, CDR2 YFSETQ. Trimming pared 0 bases from V and 4 bases from J, leaving 10 bases between. The CDR3 extends over 14 amino acids. In DNA form, the CDR3 reads TGCGCCAGCAGCTTGGCCGGGGGGTCCACTGAAGCTTTCTTT. Amino acids: CASSLAGGSTEAFF.

The chain carries TRBV5-1 and TRBJ2-3, with TRBD2 matching over 11 bases. V dropped 4 bases and J dropped 0; count of bases not matched to a gene: 16. This CDR3 is 20 amino acids long. CDR1 is SGHRS and CDR2 is YFSETQ in the germline V gene. The CDR3 DNA is TGCGCCAGCAGCAGACTTCCCGGCGAGACTAGCGGGACTAGCACAGATACGCAGTATTTT. Translated: CASSRLPGETSGTSTDTQYF.

This clonotype was seen many times. The CDR3 reads CAWSVQGGGYTF. In DNA, the CDR3 is TGTGCCTGGAGTGTACAGGGGGGGGGCTACACCTTC. This rearrangement joins TRBV30 to TRBJ1-2, with 8 bases identical to TRBD1. With V trimmed by 0 bases and J by 8 bases, 2 bases remained unmatched. CDR3 length: 12 residues. CDR1 is GTSNPN and CDR2 is SVGIG in the germline V gene (reference sequence). Filled out from reference TRBV30 and TRBJ1-2, the complete variable domain reads SQTIHQWPATLVQPVGSPLSLECTVEGTSNPNLYWYRQAAGRGLQLLFYSVGIGQISSEVPQNLSASRPQDRQFILSSKKLLLSDSGFYLCAWSVQGGGYTFGSGTRLTVV.

Many counts were recorded for this clonotype. This chain links TRBV20-1 with TRBJ1-4, with D possibly matching TRBD1 (5 bases). Per the germline V gene, CDR1 is DFQATT and CDR2 is SNEGSKA (reference sequence). The CDR3 covers 12 residues. Trimming removed 6 bases from V and 8 bases from J, with 13 bases in between. The CDR3 DNA sequence: TGCAGTGCCCAGCCTGACAGCGAAAAACTGTTTTTT. This sequence encodes CSAQPDSEKLFF.

V and J are TRBV2 and TRBJ2-2; tentative D call: TRBD1 (5 bases). Trimming pared 6 bases from V and 2 bases from J, leaving 10 bases between. The CDR3 runs 14 residues. CDR1 is SNHLY and CDR2 is FYNNEI in the germline V gene. This CDR3 reads CASSRQINTGELFF. As DNA, the CDR3 is TGTGCCAGCAGCCGACAGATAAACACCGGGGAGCTGTTTTTT.

This clonotype was found a few times. This chain links TRBV6-2 or TRBV6-3 with TRBJ1-2; the D gene is possibly TRBD1 (6 bases). CDR1 MNHEY and CDR2 SVGEGT come from the germline V gene. This CDR3 comprises 14 residues. V was cut by 1 base and J by 6 bases, with 12 bases left in between. Here the CDR3 DNA reads TGTGCCAGCAGTTACTGGACAGTACCCGATGGCTACACCTTC. Translating it yields CASSYWTVPDGYTF.

The rearrangement uses TRBV5-1 and TRBJ2-5; D possibly corresponds to TRBD2 (6 bases). The germline V gene encodes CDR1 SGHRS and CDR2 YFSETQ. The CDR3 length is 15 residues. Trimming cost V 0 bases and J 2 bases, with 11 bases left between them. The CDR3 DNA follows: TGCGCCAGCAGCTTGGGTGCGGGGCGGCAAGAGACCCAGTACTTC. It translates to CASSLGAGRQETQYF. The entire variable domain, with the rest obtained from reference TRBV5-1 and TRBJ2-5, is as follows: KAGVTQTPRYLIKTRGQQVTLSCSPISGHRSVSWYQQTPGQGLQFLFEYFSETQRNKGNFPGRFSGRQFSNSRSEMNVSTLELGDSALYLCASSLGAGRQETQYFGPGTRLLVL.

In this sample, this clonotype turned up a few times. The CDR3 DNA is TGCAGTGCTAGAGGAGGGGAGGAGGGCTACACCTTC. Its translation: CSARGGEEGYTF. This sequence joins TRBV20-1 and TRBJ1-2; tentatively, D is TRBD1 (5 bases). This CDR3 is built from 12 residues. V lost 1 base, J lost 8 bases, and 11 bases lay in between. CDR1 and CDR2 (germline): DFQATT, SNEGSKA (reference sequence).

The chain has TRBV18 and TRBJ2-3, with TRBD2 matching over 12 bases. After removal of 6 bases from V and 3 bases from J, the junction contained 13 bases not matched to a gene. The CDR3 runs to 18 residues. CDR1 and CDR2 (germline): KGHSH, LQKENI. CDR3 nucleotides: TGTGCCAGCTCCCAGCAAGCGCGACTAGCGGGGGAAACAGATACGCAGTATTTT. Amino acids: CASSQQARLAGETDTQYF.

The rearrangement joins TRBV7-9 to TRBJ1-2; D is ambiguous. Trimming removed 2 bases at V and 4 bases at J, with 8 bases between. This CDR3 is built from 13 residues. Germline loops: CDR1 SEHNR, CDR2 FQNEAQ (reference sequence). The CDR3 DNA sequence: TGTGCCAGCAGCTTACGGGAGGTCTATGGCTACACCTTC. It is translated as CASSLREVYGYTF.

There are a few counts of this clonotype. The chain links TRBV29-1 to TRBJ2-3, with D possibly TRBD2 on 6 matching bases. Germline values: CDR1 SQVTM, CDR2 ANQGSEA. This CDR3 is 12 amino acids long. Trimming shortened V by 2 bases and J by 4 bases, and 7 bases separated the two germline ends. This CDR3 is CSVERGSDTQYF. The DNA for the CDR3 is TGCAGCGTTGAACGGGGGTCAGATACGCAGTATTTT.